The 11 T cell receptor beta chains below all came from one sample that was sequenced in a study of T cells in Graves' hyperthyroidism and ophthalmopathy. What was amplified from RNA transcripts were TCR beta CDR3 regions. In the first-round RT-PCR of the TCR CDR3, the HTBI primer set was used. MiXCR, applied by TCRdb to the multiplex PCR reads, yields one record per CDR3 protein. The table shows some 530,000 distinct CDR3 sequences, with approximately 22% occurring only once. Specimen: blood. These receptors originate from a woman aged 70-85 years with Graves' ophthalmopathy.

V usage is TRBV28 and J usage is TRBJ1-1, with a tentative D call TRBD1 (5 bases). Per the germline V gene, CDR1 is MDHEN and CDR2 is SYDVKM. The V gene lost 5 bases and the J gene lost 2 bases, with 15 bases spanning the gap. The CDR3 is made up of 15 amino acids. The CDR3 DNA sequence: TGTGCCAGCAGTATCCGGGACGGGAAAAACACTGAAGCTTTCTTT. Protein: CASSIRDGKNTEAFF.

V usage is TRBV11-2 and J usage is TRBJ2-5, with D unclear. V was clipped by 5 bases and J by 5 bases, with 15 bases between them. The CDR3 spans 14 residues. Germline-derived CDR1 and CDR2 are SGHAT and FQNNGV. The CDR3 is CASSPTGGWETQYF. CDR3 coding DNA: TGTGCCAGCAGCCCGACGGGCGGCTGGGAGACCCAGTACTTC.

V gene TRBV25-1 combines with J gene TRBJ1-6; TRBD1 is a possible D gene (6 bases). This CDR3 contains 16 residues. With 4 bases removed from V and 2 bases from J, the gap between germline ends came to 12 bases. Germline-derived CDR1 and CDR2 are MGHDK and SYGVNS. CDR3 coding DNA: TGTGCCAGCAGTGGTGGGGGCCGGACCTATAATTCACCCCTCCACTTT. Translated: CASSGGGRTYNSPLHF.

V usage is TRBV30 and J usage is TRBJ1-2; no definite D call. Germline V gives CDR1 GTSNPN, CDR2 SVGIG (reference sequence). This CDR3 has 13 amino acids. Trimming removed 3 bases from V and 5 bases from J, with 13 bases in between. Here the CDR3 reads CAWSREGAYGYTF. CDR3 sequence (DNA): TGTGCCTGGAGCCGGGAGGGCGCGTATGGCTACACCTTC. Complete variable domain (other parts from reference TRBV30 and TRBJ1-2): SQTIHQWPATLVQPVGSPLSLECTVEGTSNPNLYWYRQAAGRGLQLLFYSVGIGQISSEVPQNLSASRPQDRQFILSSKKLLLSDSGFYLCAWSREGAYGYTFGSGTRLTVV.

The genes are TRBV14 and TRBJ2-5, with 9 bases matching TRBD1. Germline CDR1 is SGHDN and CDR2 is FVKESK. The length of the CDR3 is 16 residues. V lost 4 bases to trimming and J lost 1 base; unmatched junction nucleotides: 7. The CDR3 nucleotides are TGTGCCAGCAGCCCGGGACAGGGCCTGGTCCAAGAGACCCAGTACTTC. Protein product: CASSPGQGLVQETQYF.

This clonotype was seen more than once but under ten times. V usage is TRBV28 and J usage is TRBJ2-7; D is unclear. Germline V gene sequence: CDR1 MDHEN, CDR2 SYDVKM. The CDR3 consists of 15 residues. Trimming removed 4 bases from V and 5 bases from J, with 18 bases in between. CDR3 nucleotides: TGTGCCAGCAGTTCCTCCGGAACACCAGCCCACGAGCAGTACTTC. Translating gives CASSSSGTPAHEQYF.

Written as DNA, the CDR3 is TGTGCCAGCTCACCGCGACAAGGAGCTTTCTTT. Amino acids: CASSPRQGAFF. The chain links TRBV18 to TRBJ1-1; no clear D. V was shortened by 3 bases and J by 10 bases, with 9 bases between the two germline ends. Germline CDR1 is KGHSH and CDR2 is LQKENI. This CDR3 has 11 residues.

This clonotype turned up a few times. The chain employs TRBV5-1 and TRBJ1-4, with TRBD1 as a possible D gene (5 bases). Germline CDR1 is SGHRS and CDR2 is YFSETQ. The CDR3 contains 14 residues. V was cut by 0 bases and J by 6 bases, with 9 bases left in between. CDR3 protein: CASSLGGNDEKLFF. The CDR3 DNA is TGCGCCAGCAGCTTGGGGGGCAACGATGAAAAACTGTTTTTT.

This clonotype was picked up a small number of times. The chain is built from TRBV10-3 and TRBJ1-6; D might be TRBD1 (5 bases). The CDR3 runs to 15 residues. Germline V gives CDR1 ENHRY, CDR2 SYGVKD. Trimming pared 0 bases from V and 10 bases from J, leaving 13 bases between. CDR3 region: CAISESGGENSPLHF. Written as DNA, the CDR3 is TGTGCCATCAGTGAGTCGGGAGGGGAGAACTCACCCCTCCACTTT.

This clonotype was observed at least ten times. The rearrangement joins TRBV12-3 or TRBV12-4 to TRBJ2-1; D is undetermined. The CDR3 covers 14 residues. The ends were cut back, 5 bases at V and 5 bases at J, with 13 bases in the middle. The DNA of the CDR3 is TGTGCCAGCAGTCTTATTACAGACAACAATGAGCAGTTCTTC. Its protein product is CASSLITDNNEQFF.

The V gene is TRBV7-3, the J gene TRBJ1-1; the D gene is possibly TRBD1 (5 bases). The V and J ends lost 2 bases and 7 bases respectively, with 17 bases between them. This CDR3 has 15 residues. Germline V lookup: CDR1 SGHTA, CDR2 FQGTGA. In DNA form, the CDR3 reads TGTGCCAGCAGCTTAGGGCCGACAGATTATAATGAAGCTTTCTTT. It yields the protein CASSLGPTDYNEAFF.